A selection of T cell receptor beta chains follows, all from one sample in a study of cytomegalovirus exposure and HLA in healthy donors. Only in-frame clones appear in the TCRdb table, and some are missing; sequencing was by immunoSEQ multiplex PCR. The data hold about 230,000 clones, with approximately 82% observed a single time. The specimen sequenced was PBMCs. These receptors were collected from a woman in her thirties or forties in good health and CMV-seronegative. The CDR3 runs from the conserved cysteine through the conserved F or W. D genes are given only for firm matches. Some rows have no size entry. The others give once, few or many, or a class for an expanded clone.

cdr3_aa: CSATGNEKLFF; cdr3_nt: TGCAGTGCTACAGGGAATGAAAAACTGTTTTTT; clone_size: -; j_call: TRBJ1-4; v_call: TRBV20-1; d_call: -
cdr3_aa: CASSQLAGALLSSYNEQFF; cdr3_nt: TGTGCCAGCAGTCAACTAGCGGGGGCCCTCCTGAGCTCCTACAATGAGCAGTTCTTC; clone_size: -; j_call: TRBJ2-1; v_call: TRBV11-2; d_call: TRBD2
cdr3_aa: CAITRGGGQPQHF; cdr3_nt: TGTGCCATCACTCGGGGTGGCGGGCAGCCCCAGCATTTT; clone_size: few; j_call: TRBJ1-5; v_call: TRBV10-3; d_call: -
cdr3_aa: CASSPRLSSYNEQFF; cdr3_nt: TGTGCCAGCAGCCCCAGGTTAAGCTCCTACAATGAGCAGTTCTTC; clone_size: few; j_call: TRBJ2-1; v_call: TRBV11-2; d_call: -
cdr3_aa: CASSLDGYEQYF; cdr3_nt: TGCGCCAGCAGCTTGGATGGTTACGAGCAGTACTTC; clone_size: -; j_call: TRBJ2-7; v_call: TRBV5-1; d_call: -
cdr3_aa: CASSQGAPGGEQYF; cdr3_nt: TGTGCCAGCTCGCAGGGGGCCCCGGGTGGAGAGCAGTACTTC; clone_size: -; j_call: TRBJ2-5; v_call: TRBV18; d_call: TRBD1
cdr3_aa: CAWRHLNTEAFF; cdr3_nt: TGTGCCTGGAGACATCTGAACACTGAAGCTTTCTTT; clone_size: -; j_call: TRBJ1-1; v_call: TRBV30; d_call: -
cdr3_aa: CASSVDPAGGIQETQYF; cdr3_nt: TGTGCCAGCAGCGTAGATCCAGCGGGGGGCATCCAAGAGACCCAGTACTTC; clone_size: -; j_call: TRBJ2-5; v_call: TRBV9; d_call: TRBD2
cdr3_aa: CASSLGRTAGGNPSKAFF; cdr3_nt: TGCGCCAGCAGCTTGGGCAGGACGGCAGGGGGCAACCCCTCTAAAGCTTTCTTT; clone_size: -; j_call: TRBJ1-1; v_call: TRBV5-1; d_call: TRBD1
cdr3_aa: CSVPSEGVPPLHF; cdr3_nt: TGCAGCGTTCCCTCGGAAGGGGTTCCACCCCTCCACTTT; clone_size: -; j_call: TRBJ1-6; v_call: TRBV29-1; d_call: -
cdr3_aa: CATSAQGPQPQHF; cdr3_nt: TGTGCCACCTCGGCACAGGGGCCTCAGCCCCAGCATTTT; clone_size: -; j_call: TRBJ1-5; v_call: TRBV25-1; d_call: TRBD1
cdr3_aa: CASASADREWEGYTF; cdr3_nt: TGTGCCAGTGCCAGCGCCGACAGGGAGTGGGAAGGCTACACCTTC; clone_size: -; j_call: TRBJ1-2; v_call: TRBV19; d_call: TRBD1
cdr3_aa: CASSPGGQESPLHF; cdr3_nt: TGTGCCAGCTCACCGGGAGGACAAGAATCACCCCTCCACTTT; clone_size: -; j_call: TRBJ1-6; v_call: TRBV18; d_call: -
cdr3_aa: CATQTGANYGYTF; cdr3_nt: TGTGCCACCCAGACAGGGGCGAACTATGGCTACACCTTC; clone_size: -; j_call: TRBJ1-2; v_call: TRBV6-1; d_call: TRBD1
cdr3_aa: CASSLVAGTEAFF; cdr3_nt: TGTGCCAGCAGCTTAGTTGCGGGGACTGAAGCTTTCTTT; clone_size: -; j_call: TRBJ1-1; v_call: TRBV7-9; d_call: -
cdr3_aa: CASSIVSGANVLTF; cdr3_nt: TGTGCCAGTAGTATCGTCTCTGGGGCCAACGTCCTGACTTTC; clone_size: -; j_call: TRBJ2-6; v_call: TRBV19; d_call: -
cdr3_aa: CASSIGQGAGEQYF; cdr3_nt: TGTGCCAGTAGTATTGGACAGGGGGCGGGGGAGCAGTACTTC; clone_size: -; j_call: TRBJ2-7; v_call: TRBV19; d_call: TRBD1
cdr3_aa: CASSFMLDTQYF; cdr3_nt: TGTGCCAGCAGCTTCATGTTAGATACGCAGTATTTT; clone_size: -; j_call: TRBJ2-3; v_call: TRBV7-9; d_call: -
cdr3_aa: CASSPTATNEKLFF; cdr3_nt: TGTGCCAGCAGCCCGACTGCAACTAATGAAAAACTGTTTTTT; clone_size: -; j_call: TRBJ1-4; v_call: TRBV7-9; d_call: -
cdr3_aa: CASSFPSPNSPLHF; cdr3_nt: TGTGCCAGCAGCTTCCCTTCCCCCAATTCACCCCTCCACTTT; clone_size: few; j_call: TRBJ1-6; v_call: TRBV5-8; d_call: -
cdr3_aa: CASSSGSNTGELFF; cdr3_nt: TGTGCCAGCAGTTCCGGGAGCAACACCGGGGAGCTGTTTTTT; clone_size: -; j_call: TRBJ2-2; v_call: TRBV27; d_call: -
cdr3_aa: CASSVDMADNEAFF; cdr3_nt: TGTGCCAGCAGCGTAGATATGGCAGATAATGAAGCTTTCTTT; clone_size: -; j_call: TRBJ1-1; v_call: TRBV9; d_call: -
cdr3_aa: CASSPDPGSGEQYF; cdr3_nt: TGTGCCAGCAGCCCAGACCCGGGGAGTGGAGAGCAGTACTTC; clone_size: -; j_call: TRBJ2-7; v_call: TRBV11-2; d_call: -
cdr3_aa: CASSAFDGVQETQYF; cdr3_nt: TGTGCCAGCAGCGCCTTTGACGGGGTCCAAGAGACCCAGTACTTC; clone_size: -; j_call: TRBJ2-5; v_call: TRBV7-9; d_call: -
cdr3_aa: CASSLPRQGTRMNTEAFF; cdr3_nt: TGTGCCAGCAGCTTACCTCGACAGGGGACGAGAATGAACACTGAAGCTTTCTTT; clone_size: once; j_call: TRBJ1-1; v_call: TRBV7-8; d_call: TRBD1
cdr3_aa: CATSEGAGTEAFF; cdr3_nt: TGTGCCACCAGCGAGGGGGCGGGCACTGAAGCTTTCTTT; clone_size: -; j_call: TRBJ1-1; v_call: TRBV15; d_call: TRBD1
cdr3_aa: CATSRAREAFF; cdr3_nt: TGTGCCACCAGCAGAGCGAGGGAAGCTTTCTTT; clone_size: -; j_call: TRBJ1-1; v_call: TRBV15; d_call: -
cdr3_aa: CASSWGVPDTQYF; cdr3_nt: TGTGCCAGCAGTTGGGGGGTTCCAGATACGCAGTATTTT; clone_size: -; j_call: TRBJ2-3; v_call: TRBV27; d_call: -
cdr3_aa: CSVATGGVGETQYF; cdr3_nt: TGCAGCGTTGCGACAGGGGGAGTAGGGGAGACCCAGTACTTC; clone_size: -; j_call: TRBJ2-5; v_call: TRBV29-1; d_call: TRBD1
cdr3_aa: CAISEVIGLAGDEQYF; cdr3_nt: TGTGCCATCAGTGAGGTAATCGGACTAGCGGGGGATGAGCAGTACTTC; clone_size: -; j_call: TRBJ2-7; v_call: TRBV10-3; d_call: TRBD2
cdr3_aa: CASSLGGRGGYTF; cdr3_nt: TGTGCCAGCAGCTTGGGGGGACGGGGGGGCTACACCTTC; clone_size: -; j_call: TRBJ1-2; v_call: TRBV5-6; d_call: -
cdr3_aa: CASSATTGIQETQYF; cdr3_nt: TGTGCCAGCAGCGCCACGACAGGGATCCAAGAGACCCAGTACTTC; clone_size: -; j_call: TRBJ2-5; v_call: TRBV7-3; d_call: TRBD1
cdr3_aa: CASSELGTGAYNEQFF; cdr3_nt: TGTGCCAGCAGTGAACTGGGGACAGGAGCCTACAATGAGCAGTTCTTC; clone_size: once; j_call: TRBJ2-1; v_call: TRBV2; d_call: TRBD1
cdr3_aa: CASSWDKPNYGYTF; cdr3_nt: TGCGCCAGCAGCTGGGACAAGCCCAACTATGGCTACACCTTC; clone_size: -; j_call: TRBJ1-2; v_call: TRBV5-1; d_call: -
cdr3_aa: CASSLLGLGTEAFF; cdr3_nt: TGTGCCAGCAGTTTATTGGGGCTCGGCACTGAAGCTTTCTTT; clone_size: -; j_call: TRBJ1-1; v_call: TRBV27; d_call: -
cdr3_aa: CASSLDSGRNQPQHF; cdr3_nt: TGTGCCAGCAGCTTGGATTCAGGAAGGAATCAGCCCCAGCATTTT; clone_size: -; j_call: TRBJ1-5; v_call: TRBV5-6; d_call: -
cdr3_aa: CASSKQGLYTEAFF; cdr3_nt: TGTGCCAGCAGTAAACAGGGCTTATACACTGAAGCTTTCTTT; clone_size: -; j_call: TRBJ1-1; v_call: TRBV6-5; d_call: -
cdr3_aa: CASSIGENGYTF; cdr3_nt: TGTGCCAGTAGTATAGGCGAAAATGGCTACACCTTC; clone_size: few; j_call: TRBJ1-2; v_call: TRBV19; d_call: -
cdr3_aa: CASSLTSTDTQYF; cdr3_nt: TGCGCCAGCAGCTTGACTAGCACAGATACGCAGTATTTT; clone_size: -; j_call: TRBJ2-3; v_call: TRBV5-1; d_call: -
cdr3_aa: CASSLLAGKETQYF; cdr3_nt: TGTGCCAGCAGCCTACTGGCGGGGAAAGAGACCCAGTACTTC; clone_size: -; j_call: TRBJ2-5; v_call: TRBV5-4; d_call: -
cdr3_aa: CASASGGTEAFF; cdr3_nt: TGTGCCAGCGCCAGCGGGGGCACTGAAGCTTTCTTT; clone_size: -; j_call: TRBJ1-1; v_call: TRBV11-2; d_call: -
cdr3_aa: CASSPLQGNYGYTF; cdr3_nt: TGTGCCAGCAGCCCTCTACAGGGTAACTATGGCTACACCTTC; clone_size: few; j_call: TRBJ1-2; v_call: TRBV11-2; d_call: -